The clone carrying this TCR beta chain was recorded only once. Its antigen is still unknown. This sample was taken from a study of beta chain features in type 1 diabetes. Every bit of the isolated RNA underwent reverse transcription, so sequencing read expressed TCRB transcripts. The table came from immunoSEQ multiplex PCR; TCRdb's copy has only in-frame clones and leaves some out. This sample has around 70,000 clones, with approximately 47% found just once. Study findings and constraints: Among patients with Type 1 diabetes, TCRB CDR3s were moderately but significantly shorter in every one of the four CD4+ subsets. In comparison with healthy donors, patients had naive, central memory and Treg TCRB repertoires that appeared more similar.

Looked up from germline, CDR1 is SNHLY and CDR2 is FYNNEI. Trimming took off 4 bases at V and 4 bases at J, with 13 bases between the two ends. The CDR3 totals 14 residues. The sequence came from a man aged 25-45 years with type 1 diabetes. The V call is TRBV2, the J call TRBJ1-2, with a tentative D call TRBD1 (6 bases). Material for sequencing was central memory CD4+ T cells from blood. The CDR3 DNA reads TGTGCCAGCAGTGCTAGGGGGGGGCTCTATGGCTACACCTTC. It is translated as CASSARGGLYGYTF.